This T cell receptor beta chain appears in the sequencing data of a study of blood T cell repertoires in COVID-19. Study context: Sources were T cells, B-cell-depleted T cells, or PBMCs; the material itself was cDNA or gDNA.

V lost 4 bases to trimming and J lost 4 bases; unmatched junction nucleotides: 8. Germline values: CDR1 LGHDT, CDR2 YNNKEL (reference sequence). The CDR3 is 15 amino acids. Enrollees, about 18 to 90 years old, lived in 20 to 25 US areas. In assigning cohorts, the study relied on participant-reported clinical history. Authors' analysis steps: Reference gene primer amplification gave nucleated cell count estimates. The data were produced by immunoSEQ multiplex PCR, yet TCRdb's version contains in-frame clones alone and is incomplete. That table is the source of V, J and clone size, and D and trimming were worked out from the DNA. The table records over 150,000 clones, about 86% of them present only once.

The TCR comes from a man aged 45-65 years who had recovered from COVID-19. The chain couples TRBV3-1 (or the pseudogene TRBV3-2) to TRBJ2-7; the match to TRBD1 covers 9 bases. Sequencing was carried out using PBMCs or T cells enriched from blood (not recorded which). CDR3 bases: TGTGCCAGCAGCCTCCTTACAGGGGGCGCATACGAGCAGTACTTC. Translation: CASSLLTGGAYEQYF.